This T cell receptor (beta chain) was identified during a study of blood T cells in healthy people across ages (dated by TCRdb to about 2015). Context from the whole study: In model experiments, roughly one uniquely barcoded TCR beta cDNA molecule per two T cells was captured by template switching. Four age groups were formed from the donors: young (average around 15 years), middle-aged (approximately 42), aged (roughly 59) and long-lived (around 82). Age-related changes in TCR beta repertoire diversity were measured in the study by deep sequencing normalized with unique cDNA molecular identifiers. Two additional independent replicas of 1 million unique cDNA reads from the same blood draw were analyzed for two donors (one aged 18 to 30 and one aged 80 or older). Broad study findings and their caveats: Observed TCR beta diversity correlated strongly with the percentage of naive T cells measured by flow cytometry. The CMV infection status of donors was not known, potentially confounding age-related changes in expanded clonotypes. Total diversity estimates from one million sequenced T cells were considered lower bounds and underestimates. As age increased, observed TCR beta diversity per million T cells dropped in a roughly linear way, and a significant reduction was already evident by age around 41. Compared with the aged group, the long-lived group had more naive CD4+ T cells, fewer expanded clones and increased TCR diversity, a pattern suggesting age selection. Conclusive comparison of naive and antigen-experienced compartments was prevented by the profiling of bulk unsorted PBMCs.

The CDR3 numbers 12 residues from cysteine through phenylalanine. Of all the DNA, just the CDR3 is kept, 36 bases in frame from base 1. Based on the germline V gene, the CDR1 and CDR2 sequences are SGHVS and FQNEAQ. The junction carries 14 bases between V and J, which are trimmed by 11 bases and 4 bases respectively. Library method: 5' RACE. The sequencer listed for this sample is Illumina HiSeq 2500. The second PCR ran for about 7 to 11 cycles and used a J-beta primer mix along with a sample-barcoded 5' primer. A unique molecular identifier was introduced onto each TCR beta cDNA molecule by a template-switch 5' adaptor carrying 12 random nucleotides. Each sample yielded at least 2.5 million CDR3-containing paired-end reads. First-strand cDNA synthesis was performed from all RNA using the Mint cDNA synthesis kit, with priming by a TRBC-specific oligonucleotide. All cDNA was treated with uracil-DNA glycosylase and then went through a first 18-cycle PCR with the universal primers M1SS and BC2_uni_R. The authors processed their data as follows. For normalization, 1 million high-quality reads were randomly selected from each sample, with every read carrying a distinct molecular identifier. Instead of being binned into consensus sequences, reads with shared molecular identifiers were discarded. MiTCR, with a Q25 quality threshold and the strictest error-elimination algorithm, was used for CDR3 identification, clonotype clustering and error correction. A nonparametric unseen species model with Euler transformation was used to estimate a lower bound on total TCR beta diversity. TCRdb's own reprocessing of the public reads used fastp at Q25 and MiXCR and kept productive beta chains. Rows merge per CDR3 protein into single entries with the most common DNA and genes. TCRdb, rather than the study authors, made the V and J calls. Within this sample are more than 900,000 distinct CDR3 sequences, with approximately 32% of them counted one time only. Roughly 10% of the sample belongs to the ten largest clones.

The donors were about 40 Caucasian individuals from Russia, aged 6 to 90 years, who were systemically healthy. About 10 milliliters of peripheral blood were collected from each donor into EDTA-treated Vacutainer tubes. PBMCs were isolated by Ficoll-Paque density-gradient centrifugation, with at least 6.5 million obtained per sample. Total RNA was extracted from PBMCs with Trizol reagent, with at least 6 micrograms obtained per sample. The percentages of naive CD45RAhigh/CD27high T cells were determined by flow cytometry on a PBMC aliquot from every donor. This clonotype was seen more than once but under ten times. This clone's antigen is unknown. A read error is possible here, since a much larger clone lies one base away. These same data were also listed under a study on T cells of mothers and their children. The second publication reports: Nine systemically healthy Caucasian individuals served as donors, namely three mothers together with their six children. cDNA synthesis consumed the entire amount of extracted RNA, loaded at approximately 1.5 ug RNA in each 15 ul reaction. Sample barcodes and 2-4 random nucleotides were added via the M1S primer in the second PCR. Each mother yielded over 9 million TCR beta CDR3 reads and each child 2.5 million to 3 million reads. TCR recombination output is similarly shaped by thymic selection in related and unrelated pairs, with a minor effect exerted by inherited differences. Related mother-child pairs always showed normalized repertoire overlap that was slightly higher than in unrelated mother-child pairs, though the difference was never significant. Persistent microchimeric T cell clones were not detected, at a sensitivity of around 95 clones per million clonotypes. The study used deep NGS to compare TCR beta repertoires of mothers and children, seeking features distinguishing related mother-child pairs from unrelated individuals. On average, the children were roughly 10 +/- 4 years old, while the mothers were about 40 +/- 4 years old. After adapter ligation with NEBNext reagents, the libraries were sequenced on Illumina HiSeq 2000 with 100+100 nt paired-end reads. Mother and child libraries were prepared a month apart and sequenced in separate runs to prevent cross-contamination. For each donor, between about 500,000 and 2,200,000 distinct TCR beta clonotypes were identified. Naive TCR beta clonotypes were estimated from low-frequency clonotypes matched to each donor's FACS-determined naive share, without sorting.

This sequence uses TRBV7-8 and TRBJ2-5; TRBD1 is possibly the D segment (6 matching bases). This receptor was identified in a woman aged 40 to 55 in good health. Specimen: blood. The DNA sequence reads TGTGCCGGGGGTGAAGGGGGAGAGACCCAGTACTTC. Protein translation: CAGGEGGETQYF.